Sequencing of this TCR beta chain was carried out in a study of blood T cell repertoires in COVID-19. This CDR3 contains 16 residues. Germline-derived CDR1 and CDR2 are LNHDA and SQIVND (reference sequence). The ends lost 7 bases at V and 3 bases at J; junction bases unmatched: 7. The repertoire was sequenced with immunoSEQ multiplex PCR; TCRdb's copy has only in-frame clones and lacks some. The data contain over 200,000 clones, 70% to 90% of them singletons. What was sequenced was peripheral blood. This chain uses TRBV19 with TRBJ2-1, with 12 bases lining up with TRBD2. The sequence came from a young woman who had recovered from COVID-19. The CDR3: CASTTTSGGFYNEQFF. The DNA for the CDR3 is TGTGCCAGTACTACGACTAGCGGGGGTTTCTACAATGAGCAGTTCTTC.